The entry that follows covers one TCR beta chain sequence. Its antigen is undetermined. Profiling relied on immunoSEQ multiplex PCR, and the TCRdb table lists in-frame clones only, not all of them. The sample lists about 2 million clones, roughly 94% occurring once. This sample was taken from a study of shared clonotypes between healthy human individuals. All of the donors resided in Nashville, Tennessee, and each was a Caucasian adult. Splitting the CD4+ cells yielded a CD45RA+ naive subset and a CD45RA-negative memory subset. Study-level points and caveats: The naive CD4 repertoires of several donors were compared, and roughly 5.1% of clonotypes were shared. Sequencing depth was expected to influence donor clonotype sharing.

The V end lost 5 bases, the J end lost 4 bases, and 15 bases lay between the germline ends. Germline assignment: CDR1 SGHTA and CDR2 FQGNSA. The CDR3 is 15 amino acids. The sample was naive CD4+ T cells sorted from blood. The subset: CD45RA+ positively selected. The chain recombines TRBV7-2 with TRBJ2-1; no clear D gene. The sequence derives from a man between 18 and 29 years old in good health. Here the CDR3 DNA reads TGTGCCAGCAGCATATACCCGCCGGCGTACAATGAGCAGTTCTTC. As protein: CASSIYPPAYNEQFF.